Below are 26 T cell receptor beta chains sequenced from a single sample in a study of CD8 T cells in ankylosing spondylitis. General study findings and limits: What appeared characteristic of ankylosing spondylitis blood was a TCR beta motif of eight highly homologous variants.

TCRdb ran MiXCR on the 5' RACE reads and lists one entry per CDR3 protein. Of under 250,000 distinct CDR3 sequences detected, just under 7.5% appear once; the ten largest clones hold approximately 15%. These TCRs are of unknown antigen specificity. Material: blood, either unsorted or a sorted T cell fraction (not recorded which). Receptors originate from a male donor with ankylosing spondylitis.

In this sample, this clonotype turned up many times. V is TRBV24-1 and J is TRBJ2-1, with 12 bases fitting TRBD2. Germline CDR1 KGHDR, CDR2 SFDVKD. J gave up 0 bases and V 5 bases, and 10 bases lay outside the gene matches. The CDR3 runs to 19 residues. The CDR3 is CATSGRTSGNVYSYNEQFF. The CDR3 nucleotides read TGTGCCACCAGTGGCCGGACTAGCGGGAACGTATACTCCTACAATGAGCAGTTCTTC.

This clonotype was picked up many times. The V gene is TRBV5-6, the J gene TRBJ2-1; perhaps D is TRBD1 or TRBD2 (6 bases each). The CDR3 contains 19 residues. Trimming stripped 5 bases from V and 0 bases from J, with 24 bases between. CDR1 and CDR2 (germline): SGHDT, YYEEEE. CDR3 in amino acids: CASSGDISGRQSSYNEQFF. DNA for the CDR3: TGTGCCAGCAGTGGGGACATAAGCGGGCGCCAAAGCTCCTACAATGAGCAGTTCTTC.

The J gene is TRBJ2-1, the V gene TRBV4-2; 8 nucleotides match TRBD2. The CDR3 runs to 17 residues. Germline V gene lookup returns CDR1 LGHNA and CDR2 YNFKEQ. With V trimmed by 2 bases and J by 7 bases, 13 bases remained unmatched. CDR3: CASSQQSGGRKDNEQFF. CDR3 sequence (DNA): TGTGCCAGCAGCCAACAAAGCGGGGGACGAAAGGATAATGAGCAGTTCTTC.

This clonotype occurred a few times. This chain uses TRBV2 with TRBJ2-7; D possibly corresponds to TRBD1 (6 bases). Germline CDR1 SNHLY, CDR2 FYNNEI. CDR3 length equals 12 residues. Trimming shortened V by 7 bases and J by 5 bases, and 12 bases separated the two germline ends. CDR3 DNA sequence: TGTGCCAGCACCGACAGGTCTAACGAGCAGTACTTC. The encoded protein is CASTDRSNEQYF.

This clonotype appeared a single time. The chain uses TRBV7-6 and TRBJ2-3, with 10 bases aligning to TRBD2. The CDR3 extends over 16 amino acids. Germline V gene lookup returns CDR1 SGHVS and CDR2 FNYEAQ. V dropped 5 bases and J dropped 3; count of bases not matched to a gene: 8. The CDR3 region has the DNA TGTGCCAGCAGCATCAGAGCGGGAGGGATGACAGATACGCAGTATTTT. This encodes CASSIRAGGMTDTQYF.

This clonotype was seen at least ten times. The J gene is TRBJ1-2, the V gene TRBV7-9; 7 bases agree with TRBD1. CDR1 SEHNR and CDR2 FQNEAQ come from the germline V gene (reference sequence). V was pared by 1 base and J by 3 bases, with 5 bases of the junction left unmatched. This CDR3 spans 15 amino acids. This CDR3 reads CASSLGQGTYYGYTF. The CDR3 DNA sequence: TGTGCCAGCAGCTTAGGACAGGGAACTTACTATGGCTACACCTTC. Full variable domain (rest looked up from reference TRBV7-9 and TRBJ1-2): DTGVSQNPRHKITKRGQNVTFRCDPISEHNRLYWYRQTLGQGPEFLTYFQNEAQLEKSRLLSDRFSAERPKGSFSTLEIQRTEQGDSAMYLCASSLGQGTYYGYTFGSGTRLTVV.

This clonotype was counted a few times. The chain joins TRBV20-1 to TRBJ2-3; 7 nucleotides match TRBD2. Trimming at V came to 5 bases and at J to 7 bases, leaving 12 bases not matched to a gene. The CDR3 is 14 residues long. Germline V gives CDR1 DFQATT, CDR2 SNEGSKA (reference sequence). CDR3 residues: CSAPVVAGANTQYF. The CDR3 DNA sequence: TGCAGTGCTCCAGTTGTGGCGGGAGCGAATACGCAGTATTTT.

This clonotype was picked up many times. The chain carries TRBV7-2 and TRBJ1-2; 8 bases line up with TRBD1. The CDR3 is 17 amino acids. The germline V gene has CDR1 SGHTA and CDR2 FQGNSA. Trimming took 1 base from V and 6 from J; bases not matched to a gene: 13. For the CDR3, the DNA is TGTGCCAGCAGCTTAGGCGGACAGGGATTTCGGTCGAATGGCTACACCTTC. This gives the protein CASSLGGQGFRSNGYTF.

This clonotype was detected many times. The rearrangement links TRBV7-6 to TRBJ2-2; 12 bases match TRBD2. Germline CDR1 SGHVS, CDR2 FNYEAQ. The CDR3 totals 16 residues. V gave up 1 base and J gave up 6 bases; unmatched junction bases: 3. The CDR3 sequence is CASSLGPSGRAGELFF. The CDR3 nucleotides read TGTGCCAGCAGCTTAGGTCCTAGCGGGAGGGCCGGGGAGCTGTTTTTT.

This clonotype was seen ten or more times. The rearrangement uses TRBV10-2 and TRBJ1-1; D might be TRBD1 (5 bases). V shed 8 bases and J shed 1 base, with 14 bases lying between them. The CDR3 runs 14 residues. Looked up from germline, CDR1 is WSHSY and CDR2 is SAAADI. Here the CDR3 DNA reads TGCGCCAGCCGGTGGGGCGTTCCGAACACTGAAGCTTTCTTT. It specifies CASRWGVPNTEAFF.

Many counts were recorded for this clonotype. The V and J genes are TRBV28 and TRBJ1-2; tentatively, D is TRBD1 (5 bases). Germline assignment: CDR1 MDHEN and CDR2 SYDVKM. Between the trimmed V and J ends, which lost 3 bases and 5 bases, there was a span of 22 bases. The CDR3 is made up of 17 amino acids. Here the CDR3 reads CASSFPGTSSRLYGYTF. The CDR3 DNA reads as TGTGCCAGCAGTTTCCCCGGGACCTCAAGTCGGCTTTATGGCTACACCTTC.

In its sample, this clonotype was seen a few times. This chain uses TRBV12-3 or TRBV12-4 with TRBJ1-5; 8 bases map to TRBD1. This CDR3 has 13 amino acids. V shed 4 bases and J 7 bases; nucleotides not matched to a gene: 3. The chain's CDR3 is CASSSDRVQPQHF. The CDR3 region has the DNA TGTGCCAGCAGTTCGGACAGGGTGCAGCCCCAGCATTTT.

This chain links TRBV29-1 with TRBJ1-1; the match to TRBD1 covers 9 bases. J lost 3 bases, V lost 5 bases, and 13 bases had no gene match. From germline, CDR1 is SQVTM and CDR2 ANQGSEA. The CDR3 contains 16 residues. The CDR3 DNA is TGCAGCGTTTTCCTCCCTACGACAGGGGGTGACACTGAAGCTTTCTTT. Translating it yields CSVFLPTTGGDTEAFF.

This clonotype was recorded a few times. The V and J genes are TRBV7-9 and TRBJ1-2; D uncertain. The CDR3 is made up of 14 amino acids. Between the trimmed V and J ends, which lost 4 bases and 4 bases, there was a span of 13 bases. Per the germline V gene, CDR1 is SEHNR and CDR2 is FQNEAQ (reference sequence). CDR3 in amino acids: CASSSFVTIYGYTF. CDR3 coding DNA: TGTGCCAGCAGCTCTTTCGTGACGATCTATGGCTACACCTTC.

The rearrangement links TRBV29-1 to TRBJ1-3, with a tentative D call TRBD1 (6 bases). Deletions cut 8 bases from V and 0 bases from J, with 17 bases between. The CDR3 covers 15 residues. Germline CDR1 is SQVTM and CDR2 is ANQGSEA. For the CDR3, the DNA is TGCAGCCCTAGCTTACAGGGTATCTCTGGAAACACCATATATTTT. Protein: CSPSLQGISGNTIYF.

This clonotype was counted at least ten times. The J gene is TRBJ1-1, the V gene TRBV5-1; D remains unclear. Germline V gene lookup returns CDR1 SGHRS and CDR2 YFSETQ. Trimming stripped 0 bases from V and 5 bases from J, with 14 bases between. The CDR3 spans 15 residues. CDR3 amino acids: CASSLATGSRTEAFF. Written as DNA, the CDR3 is TGCGCCAGCAGCTTGGCCACGGGGTCGCGGACTGAAGCTTTCTTT.

This clonotype has at least ten counts. This sequence joins TRBV29-1 and TRBJ2-7; D is unclear. The V and J ends lost 7 bases and 0 bases respectively, with 16 bases between them. Looked up from germline, CDR1 is SQVTM and CDR2 is ANQGSEA. There are 14 residues in the CDR3. The CDR3 nucleotides are TGCAGCGCCCGAGTTGGCAGGAGCTCCTACGAGCAGTACTTC. The encoded protein is CSARVGRSSYEQYF.

At least ten counts were recorded for this clonotype. This chain joins TRBV7-9 and TRBJ1-2; D not certain. The CDR3 extends over 15 amino acids. Deletions cut 3 bases from V and 6 bases from J, with 17 bases between. Germline values: CDR1 SEHNR, CDR2 FQNEAQ (reference sequence). The CDR3 region is CASSLDHQFLDGYTF. The CDR3 nucleotides are TGTGCCAGCAGCTTGGACCACCAATTCTTGGATGGCTACACCTTC.

This clonotype was found many times. This chain links TRBV20-1 with TRBJ2-7, with 9 bases that match TRBD1. From germline, CDR1 is DFQATT and CDR2 SNEGSKA (reference sequence). The CDR3 contains 13 residues. J was trimmed by 0 bases and V by 6 bases; bases with no gene match: 3. The CDR3 DNA reads TGCAGTGCCAGGACAGGGGCCTCCTACGAGCAGTACTTC. This encodes CSARTGASYEQYF.

There are many counts of this clonotype. J is TRBJ1-3 and V is TRBV7-9, with no clear D. The germline V and J ends were trimmed by 4 bases and 2 bases, with 15 bases remaining between them. Germline lookup yields CDR1 SEHNR and CDR2 FQNEAQ (reference sequence). CDR3 size: 16 residues. The CDR3 reads CASSSEGRAAGNTIYF. The CDR3 DNA sequence: TGTGCCAGCAGCTCGGAAGGGAGGGCGGCTGGAAACACCATATATTTT.

The chain is built from TRBV7-9 and TRBJ2-3; 9 bases map to TRBD1. The V gene end was trimmed by 5 bases and the J gene end by 6 bases; junction bases not matched to a gene: 9. The length of the CDR3 is 15 residues. Germline loops: CDR1 SEHNR, CDR2 FQNEAQ (reference sequence). CDR3 region: CASSSGQGMVDTQYF. The CDR3 nucleotides are TGTGCCAGCAGCAGTGGACAGGGGATGGTTGATACGCAGTATTTT.

This clonotype was counted many times. The chain has TRBV19 and TRBJ2-3; the D gene is possibly TRBD2 (5 bases). V was cut by 3 bases and J by 5 bases, with 24 bases left in between. CDR3 size: 18 residues. Per germline, CDR1 LNHDA and CDR2 SQIVND (reference sequence). The CDR3 coding sequence is TGTGCCAGTAGTATCTCTACTACTAGAGTGGTGACAAAAGATACGCAGTATTTT. Protein product: CASSISTTRVVTKDTQYF.

This clonotype has at least ten counts. The chain joins TRBV5-1 to TRBJ1-2; a weak D match, TRBD1 (5 bases). The V gene lost 4 bases and the J gene lost 5 bases, with 24 bases spanning the gap. Germline values: CDR1 SGHRS, CDR2 YFSETQ. The CDR3 covers 17 residues. DNA for the CDR3: TGCGCCAGCAGCAACGACCCTGGGACGAGGGGTCGATATGGCTACACCTTC. As protein: CASSNDPGTRGRYGYTF.

The chain carries TRBV2 and TRBJ2-4, with 8 nucleotides matching TRBD2. This CDR3 has 15 residues. In germline, CDR1 is SNHLY, CDR2 FYNNEI. V shed 4 bases, J shed 1 base, and the junction held 3 bases outside the gene matches. In nucleotides, the CDR3 is TGTGCCAGCAGTGGCGGGGGGCAGGCCAAAAACATTCAGTACTTC. Translated: CASSGGGQAKNIQYF. The full variable domain, with the rest looked up from reference TRBV2 and TRBJ2-4, is EPEVTQTPSHQVTQMGQEVILRCVPISNHLYFYWYRQILGQKVEFLVSFYNNEISEKSEIFDDQFSVERPDGSNFTLKIRSTKLEDSAMYFCASSGGGQAKNIQYFGAGTRLSVL.

In its sample, this clonotype was seen many times. V is TRBV6-6 and J is TRBJ1-1, with D possibly TRBD1 on 5 matching bases. This CDR3 has 13 residues. Between the trimmed V and J ends, which lost 5 bases and 6 bases, there was a span of 13 bases. Germline V gene data show CDR1 as MNHNY and CDR2 as SVGAGI (reference sequence). Written as DNA, the CDR3 is TGTGCCAGCAGTATCTTAACAGGATCTGAAGCTTTCTTT. Its translation: CASSILTGSEAFF.

This clonotype was seen only a few times. The chain is built from TRBV6-1 and TRBJ2-1, with TRBD2 matching 9 bases. Per the germline V gene, CDR1 is MNHNS and CDR2 is SASEGT. The ends lost 8 bases at V and 7 bases at J; junction bases unmatched: 6. The CDR3 contains 13 residues. The CDR3 DNA sequence: TGTGCCAGCTCTAGCGGGATTGGGAATGAGCAGTTCTTC. This gives the protein CASSSGIGNEQFF.